The 7 T cell receptor beta chains listed next were all sequenced from one sample in a study of response to subunit inactivated influenza vaccine. TCRdb reprocessed the RT-PCR reads via MiXCR and lists one record per CDR3 protein. The data contain 650,000 or so distinct CDR3 sequences, approximately 15% of them singletons. Sequenced here: PBMCs from blood, sampled 14 to 15 days before vaccination. These receptors came from a man aged 50-59 years who received an inactivated influenza vaccine.

This clonotype was counted only a few times. This chain connects TRBV2 to TRBJ2-1; D remains unclear. The germline V gene has CDR1 SNHLY and CDR2 FYNNEI. The CDR3 covers 15 residues. The ends were cut back, 6 bases at V and 0 bases at J, with 12 bases in the middle. Here the CDR3 reads CASRADLSSYNEQFF. The CDR3 DNA reads as TGTGCCAGCAGGGCCGACTTAAGCTCCTACAATGAGCAGTTCTTC.

This clonotype was detected a few times. The J gene is TRBJ1-2, the V gene TRBV7-9, with D maybe TRBD1 (5 bases). The germline CDR1 and CDR2 sequences are SEHNR and FQNEAQ (reference sequence). Trimming took 1 base from V and 7 from J, leaving 10 bases between them. The CDR3 extends over 13 amino acids. CDR3: CASSLDGGAGYTF. For the CDR3, the DNA is TGTGCCAGCAGCTTAGATGGAGGGGCTGGCTACACCTTC.

The chain combines TRBV7-6 with TRBJ2-3, with 13 nucleotides matching TRBD2. CDR1 SGHVS and CDR2 FNYEAQ come from the germline V gene. V gave up 3 bases and J gave up 5 bases; unmatched junction bases: 5. The CDR3 loop spans 16 amino acids. This CDR3 reads CASSFKLAGGIDTQYF. The CDR3, as DNA: TGTGCCAGCAGCTTCAAACTAGCGGGGGGGATAGATACGCAGTATTTT.

V and J are TRBV12-3 or TRBV12-4 and TRBJ1-5; 7 nucleotides match TRBD1. V lost 5 bases, J lost 0 bases, and 7 bases stayed unmatched. This CDR3 is 16 amino acids long. CDR3 amino acids: CASSQTQGPSNQPQHF. The CDR3 DNA follows: TGTGCCAGCAGTCAGACACAGGGGCCTAGCAATCAGCCCCAGCATTTT.

The CDR3 DNA sequence: TGTGCCAGCAGTTGGGCTAGCGGGGGCCAAGAGACCCAGTACTTC. Protein: CASSWASGGQETQYF. V and J are TRBV6-2 or TRBV6-3 and TRBJ2-5; 10 bases agree with TRBD2. The germline gives CDR1 MNHEY, CDR2 SVGEGT. Trimming cost V 4 bases and J 1 base; bases outside gene matches: 3. The length of the CDR3 is 15 residues.

The V and J genes are TRBV28 and TRBJ1-3; no definite D call. Between the trimmed V and J ends, which lost 5 bases and 4 bases, there was a span of 12 bases. The CDR3 totals 14 residues. Germline values: CDR1 MDHEN, CDR2 SYDVKM. The CDR3 here is CASSPLGRGNTIYF. CDR3 nucleotides: TGTGCCAGCAGTCCCCTAGGACGCGGAAACACCATATATTTT. Drawing the rest from reference TRBV28 and TRBJ1-3, the complete variable domain is DVKVTQSSRYLVKRTGEKVFLECVQDMDHENMFWYRQDPGLGLRLIYFSYDVKMKEKGDIPEGYSVSREKKERFSLILESASTNQTSMYLCASSPLGRGNTIYFGEGSWLTVV.

This clonotype has just a few counts. Being one base from a much bigger clone, this may be a read error. This likely comes from a read error, as the CDR3 has no conserved phenylalanine or tryptophan at its end. The CDR3 loop reads CASSFTGGLPRGANVLTL. CDR3 in DNA: TGTGCCAGCAGCTTTACAGGGGGATTGCCGAGGGGGGCCAACGTCCTGACTCTC. The chain links TRBV11-1 to TRBJ2-6; 8 nucleotides match TRBD1. Unmatched junction bases numbered 11, after V lost 3 bases and J lost 4 bases. The CDR3 loop spans 18 amino acids. Germline V lookup: CDR1 SGHAT, CDR2 FQDESV (reference sequence).